One sample yielded the 16 T cell receptor beta chains listed below, sequenced in a study of long-term antiretroviral therapy in people with HIV. At the survey level, the v3.0 immunoSEQ assay was run. Sequenced by immunoSEQ multiplex PCR; TCRdb stores in-frame clones only, minus some. Among thousands of clones listed, 70% to 90% were seen once. Specimen: unsorted PBMCs, collected 1.3 years after starting antiretroviral therapy. Source of these receptors: a woman aged 50 to 60 with HIV.

V usage is TRBV29-1 and J usage is TRBJ1-1, with D perhaps matching TRBD1 (6 bases). CDR1 SQVTM and CDR2 ANQGSEA come from the germline V gene. V was trimmed by 0 bases and J by 10 bases, leaving 12 bases between them. This CDR3 spans 12 amino acids. The CDR3 coding sequence is TGCAGCGTTGAAGATCAGCAGGGGAGAGCTTTCTTT. It encodes CSVEDQQGRAFF.

This sequence joins TRBV30 and TRBJ1-1; 8 bases agree with TRBD1. The CDR3 is 15 amino acids. Per the germline V gene, CDR1 is GTSNPN and CDR2 is SVGIG (reference sequence). The trim removed 1 base at V and 5 bases at J, leaving 9 bases unmatched. CDR3 region: CAWSAPDRENTEAFF. CDR3 nucleotides: TGTGCCTGGAGTGCTCCGGACAGGGAAAATACTGAAGCTTTCTTT.

The V gene is TRBV4-2, the J gene TRBJ2-7; D uncertain. V was cut by 1 base and J by 3 bases, with 10 bases left in between. CDR3 length: 14 residues. Per the germline V gene, CDR1 is LGHNA and CDR2 is YNFKEQ. The CDR3, as DNA: TGTGCCAGCAGCCAAGGTCTAGGGTACTACGAGCAGTACGTC. Amino acids: CASSQGLGYYEQYV.

The rearrangement uses TRBV5-1 and TRBJ2-3; TRBD1 aligns across 8 bases. This CDR3 has 14 amino acids. From germline, CDR1 is SGHRS and CDR2 YFSETQ. Trimming took 2 bases from V and 7 from J; bases not matched to a gene: 6. Here the CDR3 DNA reads TGCGCCAGCAGCTTTGCAGGGGGCATATATACGCAGTATTTT. It is translated as CASSFAGGIYTQYF.

This clone was observed a handful of times. The V and J genes are TRBV7-9 and TRBJ1-4; no clear D. The CDR3 is made up of 12 amino acids. With 2 bases removed from V and 3 bases from J, the gap between germline ends came to 1 base. CDR1 SEHNR and CDR2 FQNEAQ come from the germline V gene (reference sequence). The DNA of the CDR3 is TGTGCCAGCAGCTTATCTAATGAAAAACTGTTTTTT. Amino acids: CASSLSNEKLFF.

The chain carries TRBV5-5 and TRBJ1-1, with 11 bases that match TRBD1. The V and J ends lost 0 bases and 5 bases, in that order; junction bases with no gene match: 9. Germline CDR1 is SGHKS and CDR2 is YYEKEE (reference sequence). This CDR3 spans 17 amino acids. This CDR3 reads CASSLEGQGVLRTEAFF. DNA for the CDR3: TGTGCCAGCAGCTTGGAGGGACAGGGGGTTTTGCGGACTGAAGCTTTCTTT.

This sequence joins TRBV6-1 and TRBJ1-2; 8 positions match TRBD1. CDR3 size: 13 residues. Trimming removed 11 bases from V and 4 bases from J; junction bases left unmatched: 9. The germline gives CDR1 MNHNS, CDR2 SASEGT. The CDR3 region is CASKTGTGYGYTF. The CDR3, as DNA: TGTGCCTCTAAAACCGGGACAGGCTATGGCTACACCTTC.

The chain employs TRBV5-1 and TRBJ2-2, with D hard to call. This CDR3 has 14 residues. Germline V CDR1 and CDR2: SGHRS, YFSETQ. V lost 4 bases, J lost 6 bases, and 13 bases lay in between. Here the CDR3 DNA reads TGCGCCAGCAGCCCGCGAGACTTCGCCGGGGAGCTGTTTTTT. It is translated as CASSPRDFAGELFF. Together with reference TRBV5-1 and TRBJ2-2, the CDR3 gives the full variable domain: KAGVTQTPRYLIKTRGQQVTLSCSPISGHRSVSWYQQTPGQGLQFLFEYFSETQRNKGNFPGRFSGRQFSNSRSEMNVSTLELGDSALYLCASSPRDFAGELFFGEGSRLTVL.

CDR3 sequence reads: CASSYMRGADTQYF. CDR3 in DNA: TGTGCCAGCAGCTATATGAGGGGCGCAGATACGCAGTATTTT. This chain links TRBV11-2 with TRBJ2-3, with D possibly being TRBD1 or TRBD2 (5 bases each). Germline V gene data show CDR1 as SGHAT and CDR2 as FQNNGV. CDR3 size: 14 residues. V dropped 4 bases and J dropped 4 bases, with 12 bases sitting between them.

The chain recombines TRBV5-8 with TRBJ2-5; D remains unclear. There are 14 residues in the CDR3. Germline CDR1 reads SGHTS; CDR2 reads YDEGEE. V was shortened by 0 bases and J by 6 bases, with 12 bases between the two germline ends. The CDR3 spells CASSLGQKAQTQYF. For the CDR3, the DNA is TGTGCCAGCAGCTTGGGTCAGAAGGCCCAGACCCAGTACTTC.

J is TRBJ2-5 and V is TRBV13; 7 nucleotides line up with TRBD1. Germline V gene data show CDR1 as PRHDT and CDR2 as FYEKMQ (reference sequence). The CDR3 totals 14 residues. The ends lost 2 bases at V and 4 bases at J; junction bases unmatched: 4. This chain's CDR3 is CASSLRTGRETQYF. CDR3 coding DNA: TGTGCCAGCAGCTTAAGGACAGGACGAGAGACCCAGTACTTC.

The chain couples TRBV7-9 to TRBJ1-6; a possible D gene is TRBD1 (5 bases). The CDR3 is 17 amino acids. The germline V gene encodes CDR1 SEHNR and CDR2 FQNEAQ (reference sequence). Trimming removed 2 bases at V and 0 bases at J, with 11 bases between. CDR3 coding DNA: TGTGCCAGCAGCTTAACAGGTCCTAGCTCCTATAATTCACCCCTCCACTTT. Amino acids: CASSLTGPSSYNSPLHF.

The chain uses TRBV14 and TRBJ2-1; the D is unclear. CDR1 is SGHDN, CDR2 FVKESK, per germline. Trimming cost V 6 bases and J 10 bases, with 22 bases left between them. The CDR3 extends over 15 amino acids. The CDR3 reads CASSQLVRTVGEQFF. The CDR3, as DNA: TGTGCCAGCAGTCAATTGGTCAGGACGGTGGGGGAGCAGTTCTTC.

The V and J genes are TRBV4-1 and TRBJ2-4; D not certain. Germline CDR1 MGHRA, CDR2 YSYEKL. Trimming pared 0 bases from V and 6 bases from J, leaving 12 bases between. There are 15 residues in the CDR3. DNA of the CDR3: TGCGCCAGCAGCCAAGATCCGGCTGCCCTAAACATTCAGTACTTC. It codes for CASSQDPAALNIQYF.

The chain carries TRBV6-5 and TRBJ2-3, with 7 bases fitting TRBD2. V trimming: 7 bases; J trimming: 5 bases; junction bases outside the gene matches: 9. CDR1 is MNHEY and CDR2 is SVGAGI in the germline V gene. The CDR3 loop spans 14 amino acids. CDR3 sequence (DNA): TGTGCCAGCACGGAGAGCGGGGCTGTAGATACGCAGTATTTT. This codes for CASTESGAVDTQYF.

The J gene is TRBJ1-3, the V gene TRBV6-1; D unresolved. V gave up 4 bases and J gave up 3 bases, with 4 bases separating them. The CDR3 has 12 amino acids. The germline V gene encodes CDR1 MNHNS and CDR2 SASEGT. CDR3: CASSGLGNTIYF. In nucleotides, the CDR3 is TGTGCCAGCAGTGGGCTTGGAAACACCATATATTTT.